This T cell receptor beta chain was observed in a study of T cell repertoires in cytomegalovirus infection. Study information: In the study, CMV epitopes included recently identified HLA-C-restricted and well-studied HLA-B-restricted ones. Study-wide results and caveats: The ex vivo response showed dominance by HLA-C-restricted CMV-specific TCR beta clonotypes.

TCRdb reprocessed the reads with MiXCR, giving one entry per CDR3 protein. Among about 360,000 distinct CDR3 sequences listed, roughly a third were seen once. Trimming at V came to 5 bases and at J to 4 bases, leaving 8 bases not matched to a gene. Germline V gives CDR1 SGHVS, CDR2 FQNEAQ. There are 16 residues in the CDR3. Comment on this clonotype: Its target is not known.

V gene TRBV7-8 combines with J gene TRBJ1-5; 10 nucleotides agree with TRBD1. The source was cultured PBMCs, collected from culture after CMV antigen stimulation. The clonotype comes from a human donor in good health (CMV status not recorded). Some clones in this sample may be carry-over from other donors' samples. CDR3 region: CASSLWDRGLNQPQHF. DNA for the CDR3: TGTGCCAGCAGCCTCTGGGACAGGGGCTTAAATCAGCCCCAGCATTTT.